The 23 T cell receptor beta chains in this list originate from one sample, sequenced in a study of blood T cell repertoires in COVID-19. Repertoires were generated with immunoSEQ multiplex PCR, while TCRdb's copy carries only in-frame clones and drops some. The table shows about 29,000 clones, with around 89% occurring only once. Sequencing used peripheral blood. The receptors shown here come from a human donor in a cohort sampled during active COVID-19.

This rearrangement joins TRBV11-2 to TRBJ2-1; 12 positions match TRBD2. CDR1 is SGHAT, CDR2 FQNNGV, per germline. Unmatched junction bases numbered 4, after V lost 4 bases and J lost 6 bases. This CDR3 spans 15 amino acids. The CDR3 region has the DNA TGTGCCAGCAGCTCTCTAGCGGGGGGGCTCAATGAGCAGTTCTTC. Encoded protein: CASSSLAGGLNEQFF.

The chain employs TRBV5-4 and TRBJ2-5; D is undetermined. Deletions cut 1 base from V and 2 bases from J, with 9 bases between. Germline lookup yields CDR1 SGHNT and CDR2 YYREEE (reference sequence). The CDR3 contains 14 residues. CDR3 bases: TGTGCCAGCAGCTTGAAGGCGGATCAAGAGACCCAGTACTTC. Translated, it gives CASSLKADQETQYF.

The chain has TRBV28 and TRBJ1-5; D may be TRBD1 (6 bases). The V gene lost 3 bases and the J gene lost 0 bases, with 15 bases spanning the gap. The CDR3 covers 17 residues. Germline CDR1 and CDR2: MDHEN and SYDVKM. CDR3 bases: TGTGCCAGCAGTTTGTTTCAGGGGTCCTATAGCAATCAGCCCCAGCATTTT. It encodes CASSLFQGSYSNQPQHF.

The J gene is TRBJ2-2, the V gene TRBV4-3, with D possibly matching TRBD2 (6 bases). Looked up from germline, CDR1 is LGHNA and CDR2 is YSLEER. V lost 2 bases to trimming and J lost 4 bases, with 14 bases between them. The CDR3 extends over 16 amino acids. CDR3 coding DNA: TGCGCCAGCAGCCAATCGGCGGGGCGAATCACCGGGGAGCTGTTTTTT. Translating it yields CASSQSAGRITGELFF.

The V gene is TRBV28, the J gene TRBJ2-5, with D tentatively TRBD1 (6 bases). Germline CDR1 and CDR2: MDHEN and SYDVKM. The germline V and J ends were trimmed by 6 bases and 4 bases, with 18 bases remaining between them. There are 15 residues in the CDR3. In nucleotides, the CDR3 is TGTGCCAGCAGCCAACTACAGGGCTTGGGAGAGACCCAGTACTTC. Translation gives CASSQLQGLGETQYF.

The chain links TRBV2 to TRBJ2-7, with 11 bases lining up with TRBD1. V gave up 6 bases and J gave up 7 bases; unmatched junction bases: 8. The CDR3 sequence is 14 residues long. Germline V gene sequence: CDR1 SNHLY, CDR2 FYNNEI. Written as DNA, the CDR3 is TGTGCCAGCAGGAGGACAGGGGGCGGTTCTGAGCAGTACTTC. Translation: CASRRTGGGSEQYF.

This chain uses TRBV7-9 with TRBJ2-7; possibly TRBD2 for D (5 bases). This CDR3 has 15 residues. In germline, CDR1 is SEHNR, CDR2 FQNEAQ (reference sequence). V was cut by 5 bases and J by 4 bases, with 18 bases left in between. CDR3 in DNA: TGTGCCAGCAGCCCCCGGGATTCGCTCTTATACGAGCAGTACTTC. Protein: CASSPRDSLLYEQYF.

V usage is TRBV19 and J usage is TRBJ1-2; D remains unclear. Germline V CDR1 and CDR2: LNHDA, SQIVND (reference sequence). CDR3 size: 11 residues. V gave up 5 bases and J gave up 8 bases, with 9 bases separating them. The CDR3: CASSRRAGYTF. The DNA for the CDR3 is TGTGCCAGTAGTCGGAGGGCCGGCTACACCTTC.

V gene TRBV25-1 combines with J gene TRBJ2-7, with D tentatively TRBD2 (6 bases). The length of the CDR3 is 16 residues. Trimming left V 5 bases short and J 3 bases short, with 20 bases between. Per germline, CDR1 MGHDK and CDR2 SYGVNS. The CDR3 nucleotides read TGTGCCAGCAGTTCCACAGGCCCCCGGGGGTTCTACGAGCAGTACTTC. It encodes CASSSTGPRGFYEQYF.

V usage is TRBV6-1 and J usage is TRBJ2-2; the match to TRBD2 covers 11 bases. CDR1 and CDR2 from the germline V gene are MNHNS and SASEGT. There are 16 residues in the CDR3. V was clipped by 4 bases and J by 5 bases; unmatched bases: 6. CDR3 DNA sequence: TGTGCCAGCAGTGCGACTAGCGGGGATTTTACCGGGGAGCTGTTTTTT. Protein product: CASSATSGDFTGELFF.

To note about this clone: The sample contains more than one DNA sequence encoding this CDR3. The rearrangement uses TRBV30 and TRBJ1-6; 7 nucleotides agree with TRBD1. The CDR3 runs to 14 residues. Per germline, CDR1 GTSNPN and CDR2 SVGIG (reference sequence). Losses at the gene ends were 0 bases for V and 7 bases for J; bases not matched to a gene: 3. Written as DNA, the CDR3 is TGTGCCTGGAGTGTACAGGGGAGGAATTCACCCCTCCACTTT. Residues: CAWSVQGRNSPLHF.

The CDR3 sequence: CASSLGTDYEQYF. The CDR3 coding sequence is TGTGCCAGCAGTCTCGGGACTGACTACGAGCAGTACTTC. The chain links TRBV6-6 to TRBJ2-7; D perhaps matches TRBD2 (6 bases). Germline-derived CDR1 and CDR2 are MNHNY and SVGAGI (reference sequence). The V and J ends lost 5 bases and 3 bases respectively, with 11 bases between them. The CDR3 is made up of 13 amino acids.

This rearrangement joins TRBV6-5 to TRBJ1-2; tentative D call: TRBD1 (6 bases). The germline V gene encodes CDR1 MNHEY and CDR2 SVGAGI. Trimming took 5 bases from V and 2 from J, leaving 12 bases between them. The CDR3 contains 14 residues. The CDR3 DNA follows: TGTGCCAGCAGTCCGCGACAGGAGAACTATGGCTACACCTTC. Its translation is CASSPRQENYGYTF.

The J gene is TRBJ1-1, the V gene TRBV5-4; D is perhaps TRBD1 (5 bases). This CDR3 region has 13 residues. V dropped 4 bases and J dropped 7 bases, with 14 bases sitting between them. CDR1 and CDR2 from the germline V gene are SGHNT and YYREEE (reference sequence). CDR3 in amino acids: CASSLTGGIEAFF. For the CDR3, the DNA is TGTGCCAGCAGCCTCACGGGGGGGATTGAAGCTTTCTTT.

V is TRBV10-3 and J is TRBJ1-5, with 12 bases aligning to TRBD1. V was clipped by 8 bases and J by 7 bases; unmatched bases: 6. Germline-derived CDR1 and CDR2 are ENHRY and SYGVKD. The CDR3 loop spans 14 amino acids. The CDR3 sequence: CAIRDRGQGQPQHF. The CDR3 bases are TGTGCCATCCGGGACAGGGGGCAGGGGCAGCCCCAGCATTTT.

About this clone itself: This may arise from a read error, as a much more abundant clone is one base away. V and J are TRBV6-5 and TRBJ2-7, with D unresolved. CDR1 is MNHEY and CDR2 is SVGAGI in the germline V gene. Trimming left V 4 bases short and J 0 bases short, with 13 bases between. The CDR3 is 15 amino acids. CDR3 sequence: CASSFATGTSYEQYF. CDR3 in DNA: TGTGCCAGCAGTTTTGCTACGGGTACCTCCTACGAGCAGTACTTC.

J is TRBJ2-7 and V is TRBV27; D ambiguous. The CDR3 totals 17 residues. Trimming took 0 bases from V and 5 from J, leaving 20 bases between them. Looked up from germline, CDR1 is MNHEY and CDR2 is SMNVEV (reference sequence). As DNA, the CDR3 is TGTGCCAGCAGTTTATCTTCCCCTTACGGTGGGCTGAACGAGCAGTACTTC. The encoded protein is CASSLSSPYGGLNEQYF.

In DNA, the CDR3 is TGTGCCAGCAGCCGTACAGGGTCCGAGGGGGAGCAGTTCTTC. Amino acids: CASSRTGSEGEQFF. This chain connects TRBV11-2 to TRBJ2-1, with D perhaps matching TRBD1 (6 bases). CDR1 SGHAT and CDR2 FQNNGV come from the germline V gene. The length of the CDR3 is 14 residues. V shed 5 bases and J shed 10 bases, with 18 bases lying between them.

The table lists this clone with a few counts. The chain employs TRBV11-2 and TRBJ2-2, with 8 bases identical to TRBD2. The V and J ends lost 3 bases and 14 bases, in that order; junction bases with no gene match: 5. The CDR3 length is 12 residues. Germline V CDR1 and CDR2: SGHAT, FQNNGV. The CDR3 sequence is CASSLEAGVLFF. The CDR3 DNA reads TGTGCCAGCAGCTTGGAAGCGGGGGTCCTGTTTTTT.

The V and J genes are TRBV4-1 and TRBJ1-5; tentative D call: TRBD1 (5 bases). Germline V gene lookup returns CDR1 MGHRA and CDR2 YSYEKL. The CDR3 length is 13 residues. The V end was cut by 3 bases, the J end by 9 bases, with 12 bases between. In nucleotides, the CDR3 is TGCGCCAGCAGCCACCCCGGACACCCGCCCCAGCATTTT. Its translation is CASSHPGHPPQHF.

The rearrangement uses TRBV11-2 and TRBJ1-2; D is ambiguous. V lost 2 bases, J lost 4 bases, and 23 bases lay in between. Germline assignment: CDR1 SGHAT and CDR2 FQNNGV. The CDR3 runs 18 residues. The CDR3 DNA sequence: TGTGCCAGCAGCTTATCGGCAGGTTTTTCCGCCGTTGGCTATGGCTACACCTTC. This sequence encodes CASSLSAGFSAVGYGYTF.

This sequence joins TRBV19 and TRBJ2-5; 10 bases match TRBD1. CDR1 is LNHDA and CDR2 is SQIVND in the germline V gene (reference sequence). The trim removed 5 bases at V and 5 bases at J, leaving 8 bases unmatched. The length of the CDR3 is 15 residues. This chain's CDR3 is CASSPWDRGEETQYF. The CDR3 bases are TGTGCCAGTAGTCCATGGGACAGGGGTGAGGAGACCCAGTACTTC.

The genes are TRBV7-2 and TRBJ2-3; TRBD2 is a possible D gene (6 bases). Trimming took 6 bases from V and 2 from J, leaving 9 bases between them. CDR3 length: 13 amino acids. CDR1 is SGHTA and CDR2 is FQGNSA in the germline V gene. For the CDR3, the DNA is TGTGCCAGCAGGCCGGGAGCCACAGATACGCAGTATTTT. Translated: CASRPGATDTQYF.